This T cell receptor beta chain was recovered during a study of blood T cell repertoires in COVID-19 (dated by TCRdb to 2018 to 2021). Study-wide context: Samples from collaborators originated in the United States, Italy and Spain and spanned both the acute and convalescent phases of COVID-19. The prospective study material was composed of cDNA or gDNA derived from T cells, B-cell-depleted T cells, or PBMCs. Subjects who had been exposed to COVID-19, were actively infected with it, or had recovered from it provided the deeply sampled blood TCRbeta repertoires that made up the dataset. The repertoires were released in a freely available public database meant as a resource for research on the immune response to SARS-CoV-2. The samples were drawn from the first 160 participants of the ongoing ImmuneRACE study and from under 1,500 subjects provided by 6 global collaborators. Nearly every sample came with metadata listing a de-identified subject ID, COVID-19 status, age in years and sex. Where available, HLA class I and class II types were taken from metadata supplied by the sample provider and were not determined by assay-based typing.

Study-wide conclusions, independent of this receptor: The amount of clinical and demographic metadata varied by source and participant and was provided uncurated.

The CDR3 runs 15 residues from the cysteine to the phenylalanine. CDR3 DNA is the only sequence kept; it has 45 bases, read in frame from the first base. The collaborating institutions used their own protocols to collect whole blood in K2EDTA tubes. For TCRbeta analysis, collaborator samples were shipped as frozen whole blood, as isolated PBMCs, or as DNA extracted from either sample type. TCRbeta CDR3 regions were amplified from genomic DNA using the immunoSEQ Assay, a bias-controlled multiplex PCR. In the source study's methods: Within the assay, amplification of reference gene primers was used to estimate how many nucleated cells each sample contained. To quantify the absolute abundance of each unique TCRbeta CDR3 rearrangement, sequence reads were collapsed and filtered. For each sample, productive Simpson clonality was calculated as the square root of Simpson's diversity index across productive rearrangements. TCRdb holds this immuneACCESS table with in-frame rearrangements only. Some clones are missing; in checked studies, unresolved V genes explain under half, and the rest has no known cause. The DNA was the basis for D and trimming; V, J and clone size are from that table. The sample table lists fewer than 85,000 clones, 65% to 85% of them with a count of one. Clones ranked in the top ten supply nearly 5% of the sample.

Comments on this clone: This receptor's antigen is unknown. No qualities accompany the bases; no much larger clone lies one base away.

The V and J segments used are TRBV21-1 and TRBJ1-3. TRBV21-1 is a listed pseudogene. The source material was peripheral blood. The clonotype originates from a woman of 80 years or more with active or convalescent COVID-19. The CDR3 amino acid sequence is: CASSKVHSSGNTIYF. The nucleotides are TGTGCCAGCAGCAAAGTCCACTCCTCTGGAAACACCATATATTTT.